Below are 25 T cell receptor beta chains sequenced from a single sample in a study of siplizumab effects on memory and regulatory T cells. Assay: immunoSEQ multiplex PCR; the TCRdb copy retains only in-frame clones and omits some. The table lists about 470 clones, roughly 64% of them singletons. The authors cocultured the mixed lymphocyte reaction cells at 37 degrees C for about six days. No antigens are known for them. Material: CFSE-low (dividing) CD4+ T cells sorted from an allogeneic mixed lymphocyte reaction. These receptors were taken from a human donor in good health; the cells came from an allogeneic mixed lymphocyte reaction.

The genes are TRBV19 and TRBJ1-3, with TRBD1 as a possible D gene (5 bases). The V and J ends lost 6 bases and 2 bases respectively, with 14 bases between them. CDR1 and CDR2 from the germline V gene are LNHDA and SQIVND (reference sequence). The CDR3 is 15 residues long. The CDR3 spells CASRLPGATGNTIYF. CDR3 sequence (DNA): TGTGCCAGTAGGCTCCCCGGGGCCACTGGAAACACCATATATTTT.

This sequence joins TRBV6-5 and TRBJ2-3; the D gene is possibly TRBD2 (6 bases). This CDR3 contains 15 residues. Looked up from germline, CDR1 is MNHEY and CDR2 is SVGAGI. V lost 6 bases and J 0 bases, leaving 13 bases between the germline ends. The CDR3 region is CASRAPGLSTDTQYF. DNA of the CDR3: TGTGCCAGCAGAGCCCCCGGACTAAGCACAGATACGCAGTATTTT.

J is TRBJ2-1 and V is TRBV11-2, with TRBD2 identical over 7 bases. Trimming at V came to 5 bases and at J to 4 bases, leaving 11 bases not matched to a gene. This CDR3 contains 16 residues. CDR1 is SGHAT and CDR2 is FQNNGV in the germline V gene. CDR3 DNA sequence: TGTGCCAGCAGCACCCGTTCTAGCGGAGTTTACAATGAGCAGTTCTTC. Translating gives CASSTRSSGVYNEQFF.

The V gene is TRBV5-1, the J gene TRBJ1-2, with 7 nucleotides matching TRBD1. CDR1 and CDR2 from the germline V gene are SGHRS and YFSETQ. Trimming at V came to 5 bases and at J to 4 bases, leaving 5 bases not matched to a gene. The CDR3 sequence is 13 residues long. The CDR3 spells CASRPQGGYGYTF. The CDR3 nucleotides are TGCGCCAGCAGACCCCAGGGGGGCTATGGCTACACCTTC.

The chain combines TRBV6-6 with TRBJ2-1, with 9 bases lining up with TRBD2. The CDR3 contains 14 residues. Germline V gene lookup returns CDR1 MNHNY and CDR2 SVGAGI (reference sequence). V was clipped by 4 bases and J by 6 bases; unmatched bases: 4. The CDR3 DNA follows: TGTGCCAGCAGTTTAGCGGGAGTTCTCAATGAGCAGTTCTTC. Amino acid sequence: CASSLAGVLNEQFF.

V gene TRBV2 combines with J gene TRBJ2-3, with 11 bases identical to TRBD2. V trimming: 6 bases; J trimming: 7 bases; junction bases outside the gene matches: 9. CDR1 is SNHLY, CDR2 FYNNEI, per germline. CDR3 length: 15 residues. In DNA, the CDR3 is TGTGCCAGCAGCGAGGGACTAGCGGAGCTTTATACGCAGTATTTT. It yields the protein CASSEGLAELYTQYF.

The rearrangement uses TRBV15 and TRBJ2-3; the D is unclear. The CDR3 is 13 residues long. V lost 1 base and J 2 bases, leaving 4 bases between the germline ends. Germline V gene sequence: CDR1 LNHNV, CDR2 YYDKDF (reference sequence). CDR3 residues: CATSRVYTDTQYF. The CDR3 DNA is TGTGCCACCAGCAGAGTCTACACAGATACGCAGTATTTT.

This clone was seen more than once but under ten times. CDR3 bases: TGTGCCAGCAGTTACGGCAGGGGGCTTCCTTCCTATGGCTACACCTTC. This translates into CASSYGRGLPSYGYTF. The chain couples TRBV6-5 to TRBJ1-2; TRBD1 agrees at 8 bases. In germline, CDR1 is MNHEY, CDR2 SVGAGI. Germline trimming cut 2 bases from V and 4 bases from J; bases unmatched to any gene: 9. CDR3 length: 16 amino acids.

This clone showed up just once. The CDR3 DNA sequence: TGTGCCAGCAGTGCTGCTAGCGGGACGTCCTACGAGCAGTACTTC. It yields the protein CASSAASGTSYEQYF. The rearrangement links TRBV2 to TRBJ2-7; 9 bases match TRBD2. The CDR3 extends over 15 amino acids. Trimming took 4 bases from V and 1 from J; bases not matched to a gene: 5. Germline V lookup: CDR1 SNHLY, CDR2 FYNNEI.

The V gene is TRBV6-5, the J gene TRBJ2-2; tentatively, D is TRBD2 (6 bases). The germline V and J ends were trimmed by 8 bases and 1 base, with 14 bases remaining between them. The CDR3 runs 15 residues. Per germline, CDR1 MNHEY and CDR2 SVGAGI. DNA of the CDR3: TGTGCCAGCCGGGGCAGCGGGTTGAACACCGGGGAGCTGTTTTTT. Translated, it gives CASRGSGLNTGELFF.

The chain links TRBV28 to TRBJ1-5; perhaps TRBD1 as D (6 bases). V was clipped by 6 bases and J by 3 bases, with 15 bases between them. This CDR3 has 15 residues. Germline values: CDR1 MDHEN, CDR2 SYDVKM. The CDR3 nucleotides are TGTGCCAGCAGGCCCACGGACAGACTCAATCAGCCCCAGCATTTT. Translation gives CASRPTDRLNQPQHF. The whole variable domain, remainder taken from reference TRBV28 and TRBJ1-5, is DVKVTQSSRYLVKRTGEKVFLECVQDMDHENMFWYRQDPGLGLRLIYFSYDVKMKEKGDIPEGYSVSREKKERFSLILESASTNQTSMYLCASRPTDRLNQPQHFGDGTRLSIL.

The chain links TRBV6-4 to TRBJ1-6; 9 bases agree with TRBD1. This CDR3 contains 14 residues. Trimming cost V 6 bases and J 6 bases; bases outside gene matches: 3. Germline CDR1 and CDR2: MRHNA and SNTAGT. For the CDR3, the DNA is TGTGCCAGCAGCCCGGGACAGGGTAATTCACCCCTCCACTTT. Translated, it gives CASSPGQGNSPLHF.

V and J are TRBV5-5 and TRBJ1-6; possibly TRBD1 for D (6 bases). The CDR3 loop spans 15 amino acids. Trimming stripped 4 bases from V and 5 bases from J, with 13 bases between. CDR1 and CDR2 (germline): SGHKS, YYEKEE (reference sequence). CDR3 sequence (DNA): TGTGCCAGCAGCCCAGGGGTAGGGGATAATTCACCCCTCCACTTT. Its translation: CASSPGVGDNSPLHF.

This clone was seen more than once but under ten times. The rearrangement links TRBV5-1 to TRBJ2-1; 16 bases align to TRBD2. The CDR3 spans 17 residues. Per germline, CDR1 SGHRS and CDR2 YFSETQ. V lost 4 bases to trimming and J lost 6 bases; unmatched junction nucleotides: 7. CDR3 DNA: TGCGCCAGCAGCAGGGGACTAGCGGGAGGGGTCCTCAATGAGCAGTTCTTC. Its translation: CASSRGLAGGVLNEQFF.

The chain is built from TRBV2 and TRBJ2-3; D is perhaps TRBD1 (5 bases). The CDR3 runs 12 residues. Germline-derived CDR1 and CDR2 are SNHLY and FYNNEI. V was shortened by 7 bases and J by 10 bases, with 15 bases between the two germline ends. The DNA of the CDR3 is TGTGCCAGCATCCTAGGGGTAGAAGCGCAGTATTTT. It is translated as CASILGVEAQYF.

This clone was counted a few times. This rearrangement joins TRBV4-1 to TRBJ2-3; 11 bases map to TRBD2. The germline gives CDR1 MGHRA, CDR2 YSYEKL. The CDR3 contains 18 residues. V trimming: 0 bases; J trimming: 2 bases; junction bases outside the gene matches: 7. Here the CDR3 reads CASSQDRGLAGSTDTQYF. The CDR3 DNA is TGCGCCAGCAGCCAAGATAGAGGACTAGCGGGCTCCACAGATACGCAGTATTTT.

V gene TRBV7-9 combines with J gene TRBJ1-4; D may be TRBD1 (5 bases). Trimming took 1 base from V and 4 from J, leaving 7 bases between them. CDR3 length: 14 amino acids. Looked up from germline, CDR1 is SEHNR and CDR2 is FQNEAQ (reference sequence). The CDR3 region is CASSLGQLNEKLFF. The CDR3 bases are TGTGCCAGCAGCTTAGGACAGCTTAATGAAAAACTGTTTTTT. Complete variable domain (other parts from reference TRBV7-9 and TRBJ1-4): DTGVSQNPRHKITKRGQNVTFRCDPISEHNRLYWYRQTLGQGPEFLTYFQNEAQLEKSRLLSDRFSAERPKGSFSTLEIQRTEQGDSAMYLCASSLGQLNEKLFFGSGTQLSVL.

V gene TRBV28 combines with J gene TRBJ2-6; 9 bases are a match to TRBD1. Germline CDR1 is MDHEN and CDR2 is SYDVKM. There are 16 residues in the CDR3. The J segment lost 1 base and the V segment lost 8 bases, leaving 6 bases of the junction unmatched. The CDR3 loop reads CASGPGTGSGANVLTF. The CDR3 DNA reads TGTGCCAGCGGTCCCGGGACAGGGTCTGGGGCCAACGTCCTGACTTTC. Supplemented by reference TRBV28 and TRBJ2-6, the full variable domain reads DVKVTQSSRYLVKRTGEKVFLECVQDMDHENMFWYRQDPGLGLRLIYFSYDVKMKEKGDIPEGYSVSREKKERFSLILESASTNQTSMYLCASGPGTGSGANVLTFGAGSRLTVL.

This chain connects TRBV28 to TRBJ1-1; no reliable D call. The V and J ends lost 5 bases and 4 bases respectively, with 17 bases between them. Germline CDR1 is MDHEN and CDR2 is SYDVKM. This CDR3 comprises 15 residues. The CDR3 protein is CASSPPSHWVTEAFF. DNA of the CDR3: TGTGCCAGCAGTCCCCCTTCTCACTGGGTCACTGAAGCTTTCTTT.

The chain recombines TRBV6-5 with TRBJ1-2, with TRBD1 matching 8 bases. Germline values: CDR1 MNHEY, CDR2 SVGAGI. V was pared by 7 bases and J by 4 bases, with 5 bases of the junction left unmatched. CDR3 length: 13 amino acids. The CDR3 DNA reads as TGTGCCAGCACCCGACAGGGGCGCTATGGCTACACCTTC. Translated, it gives CASTRQGRYGYTF.

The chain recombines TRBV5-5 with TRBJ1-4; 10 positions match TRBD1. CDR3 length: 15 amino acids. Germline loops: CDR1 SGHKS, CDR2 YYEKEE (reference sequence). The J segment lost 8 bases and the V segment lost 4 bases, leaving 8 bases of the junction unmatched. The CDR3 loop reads CASSMGDRGVEKLFF. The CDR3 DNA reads TGTGCCAGCAGCATGGGGGACAGGGGTGTCGAAAAACTGTTTTTT.

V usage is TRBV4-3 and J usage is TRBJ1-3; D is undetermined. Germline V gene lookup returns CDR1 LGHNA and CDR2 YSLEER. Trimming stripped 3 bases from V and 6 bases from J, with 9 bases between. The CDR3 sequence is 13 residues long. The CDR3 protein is CASSQGRSNTIYF. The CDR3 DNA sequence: TGCGCCAGCAGCCAGGGAAGGTCAAACACCATATATTTT.

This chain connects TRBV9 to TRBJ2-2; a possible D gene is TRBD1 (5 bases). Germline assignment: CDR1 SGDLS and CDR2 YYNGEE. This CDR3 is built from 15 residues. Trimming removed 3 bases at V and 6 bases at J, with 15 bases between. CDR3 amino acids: CASSETEGVAGELFF. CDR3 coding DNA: TGTGCCAGCAGCGAGACCGAAGGGGTGGCCGGGGAGCTGTTTTTT.

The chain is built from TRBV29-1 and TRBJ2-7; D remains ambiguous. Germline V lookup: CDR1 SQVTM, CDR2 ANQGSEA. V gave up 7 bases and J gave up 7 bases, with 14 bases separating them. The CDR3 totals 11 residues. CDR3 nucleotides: TGCAGCGCTCGACTCGGTCCTGAGCAGTACTTC. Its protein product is CSARLGPEQYF.

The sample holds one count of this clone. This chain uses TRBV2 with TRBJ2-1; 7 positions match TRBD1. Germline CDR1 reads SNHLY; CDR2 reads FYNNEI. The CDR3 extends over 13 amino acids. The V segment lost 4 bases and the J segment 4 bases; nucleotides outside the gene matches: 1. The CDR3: CASSGDRYNEQFF. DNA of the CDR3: TGTGCCAGCAGTGGGGACAGATACAATGAGCAGTTCTTC.